This is a list of T cell receptor beta chains from one sample in a study of shared clonotypes between healthy human individuals. Some clones are missing from TCRdb's copy, which holds only in-frame ones; the method was immunoSEQ multiplex PCR. This table has 600,000 or so clones, roughly 96% appearing once. Input material: naive CD8+ T cells sorted from blood. Receptor source: a woman aged 25 to 45 in good health. CDR3s include the opening cysteine and the closing phenylalanine or tryptophan. The order of the fields is D gene, J gene, V gene, CDR3 protein. The D gene is left open where the match is weak.

NA,TRBJ1-3,TRBV9,CASSAGDTIYF
TRBD2,TRBJ2-1,TRBV9,CASSGRLTSGSSYNEQFF
NA,TRBJ2-7,TRBV11-2,CASSLVSGYEQYF
NA,TRBJ2-7,TRBV9,CASSVGRGEGYEQYF
TRBD2,TRBJ2-3,TRBV5-1,CASSYFSGDGPDTQYF
NA,TRBJ1-2,TRBV4-1,CASSQVQTDYGYTF
NA,TRBJ1-5,TRBV28,CASSTRQHGNQPQHF
TRBD2,TRBJ2-3,TRBV11-2,CASSLDFRLAVISADTQYF
NA,TRBJ1-3,TRBV28,CASSLWVERNTIYF
NA,TRBJ1-5,TRBV2,CASSGPYNQPQHF
TRBD1,TRBJ2-7,TRBV28,CASTYRGRSYEQYF
TRBD2,TRBJ2-7,TRBV5-6,CASSLAAGGTGQYF
TRBD2,TRBJ2-7,TRBV27,CASSPPSGYEQYF
TRBD2,TRBJ2-5,TRBV13,CASSLGGASGSETQYF
NA,TRBJ2-5,TRBV19,CASSMPEAGGETQYF
NA,TRBJ2-7,TRBV7-6,CASSLGGGMGSYEQYF
NA,TRBJ2-5,TRBV28,CASSPPRRAMETQYF
NA,TRBJ1-2,TRBV19,CASTHTGSLETNYGYTF
NA,TRBJ1-1,TRBV2,CASSEDTGSEAFF
NA,TRBJ1-2,TRBV7-9,CASSPLHAYILNYGYTF
TRBD1,TRBJ2-7,TRBV7-2,CASSPRDRVPWDEQYF
NA,TRBJ2-7,TRBV11-3,CASSRDKRGEQYF
TRBD1,TRBJ2-7,TRBV2,CAATGQGYEQYF
TRBD2,TRBJ2-1,TRBV28,CASSFGGAYNEQFF
TRBD1,TRBJ2-7,TRBV28,CASSYPWAGTGAYEQYF
NA,TRBJ1-3,TRBV10-3,CAISGDGNTIYF
NA,TRBJ1-1,TRBV25-1,CASSEESTEAFF
NA,TRBJ2-1,TRBV4-1,CASSATANEQFF
TRBD1,TRBJ1-2,TRBV28,CASSFGGTEGSGYTF
TRBD2,TRBJ2-7,TRBV7-9,CASSFAGAPNEQYF
TRBD1,TRBJ1-3,TRBV19,CASSIDLEAGQVSGNTIYF
NA,TRBJ2-2,TRBV6-5,CASSYTGTGELFF
TRBD1,TRBJ1-4,TRBV11-2,CASSRTGAREKLFF
NA,TRBJ2-7,TRBV27,CASSYGTHSSYEQYF